This entry is about one T cell receptor (beta chain). This specimen comes from a study of blood T cell repertoires in COVID-19. Profiling relied on immunoSEQ multiplex PCR, and the TCRdb table lists in-frame clones only, not all of them. Counted here are 300,000 to 400,000 clones, about 88% occurring once; the ten biggest clones make up about 6.7%. Per the germline V gene, CDR1 is MDHEN and CDR2 is SYDVKM. The germline V and J ends were trimmed by 2 bases and 4 bases, with 8 bases remaining between them. CDR3 length equals 13 residues. The gene calls are TRBV28 and TRBJ1-2, with D possibly TRBD1 on 5 matching bases. The sample was peripheral blood. The sequence derives from a woman aged 70-85 years with COVID-19, enrolled during active disease. CDR3 coding DNA: TGTGCCAGCAGTTTAGATAGGGGCTATGGCTACACCTTC. Amino acid sequence: CASSLDRGYGYTF.